This TCR beta chain was profiled in a study of blood T cell repertoires in COVID-19. Study overall: Sites across the United States, Italy and Spain contributed samples from acute and convalescent COVID-19.

The assay was immunoSEQ multiplex PCR, and TCRdb's table has in-frame clones only and misses some. This table holds some 200,000 clones, around 83% found once. V was pared by 4 bases and J by 4 bases, with 11 bases between. Germline V gene sequence: CDR1 SGHRS, CDR2 YFSETQ. This CDR3 has 14 amino acids. The sequenced sample was peripheral blood. The chain couples TRBV5-1 to TRBJ1-4; D may be TRBD1 (6 bases). The clonotype was recovered from a woman aged 40 to 49 with acute or convalescent COVID-19. Here the CDR3 reads CASSQGTGNEKLFF. In nucleotides, the CDR3 is TGCGCCAGCAGCCAGGGGACGGGTAATGAAAAACTGTTTTTT.